This passage covers 17 T cell receptor beta chains from one sample sequenced in a study of blood T cell repertoires in COVID-19. This table comes from immunoSEQ multiplex PCR, and its TCRdb copy is limited to in-frame clones, with some not included. The sample records around 130,000 clones, 80% to 90% being singletons. The sample consisted of peripheral blood. The receptors originated from a woman between 50 and 59 years old with acute or convalescent COVID-19.

V gene TRBV30 combines with J gene TRBJ2-7; D may be TRBD2 (6 bases). The V end lost 4 bases, the J end lost 1 base, and 17 bases lay between the germline ends. The CDR3 runs 15 residues. Germline V gene sequence: CDR1 GTSNPN, CDR2 SVGIG (reference sequence). The CDR3: CAWNSVGGFSYEQYF. CDR3 nucleotides: TGTGCCTGGAATTCCGTGGGGGGATTTTCCTACGAGCAGTACTTC.

The chain joins TRBV5-6 to TRBJ1-1; D might be TRBD1 (5 bases). Germline V lookup: CDR1 SGHDT, CDR2 YYEEEE. The CDR3 is 16 residues long. The germline V and J ends were trimmed by 0 bases and 0 bases, with 12 bases remaining between them. CDR3 amino acids: CASSLARGTVNTEAFF. Here the CDR3 DNA reads TGTGCCAGCAGCTTGGCGCGGGGCACGGTGAACACTGAAGCTTTCTTT.

The chain employs TRBV7-9 and TRBJ1-1, with D possibly matching TRBD1 (6 bases). V lost 7 bases and J lost 5, with 14 bases in between. This CDR3 is 13 amino acids long. The germline V gene has CDR1 SEHNR and CDR2 FQNEAQ (reference sequence). The CDR3 region is CASIKQGLTEAFF. In DNA form, the CDR3 reads TGTGCCAGCATCAAACAGGGTTTAACTGAAGCTTTCTTT.

This clone was detected once. The V and J genes are TRBV19 and TRBJ2-5; the match to TRBD1 covers 10 bases. Trimming took 5 bases from V and 3 from J; bases not matched to a gene: 3. Germline CDR1 reads LNHDA; CDR2 reads SQIVND (reference sequence). The CDR3 is made up of 14 amino acids. CDR3 loop: CASSHGTGEETQYF. For the CDR3, the DNA is TGTGCCAGTAGTCATGGGACAGGGGAAGAGACCCAGTACTTC.

The chain joins TRBV7-9 to TRBJ2-3; 15 bases align to TRBD2. The CDR3 extends over 17 amino acids. V lost 5 bases and J lost 5; bases outside the gene matches: 8. Looked up from germline, CDR1 is SEHNR and CDR2 is FQNEAQ (reference sequence). In DNA, the CDR3 is TGTGCCAGCAGCCCAGGGACTAGCGGGGGGTTTGTAGATACGCAGTATTTT. Translated, it gives CASSPGTSGGFVDTQYF.

The J gene is TRBJ2-2, the V gene TRBV18; TRBD2 aligns across 7 bases. The CDR3 covers 17 residues. Germline assignment: CDR1 KGHSH and CDR2 LQKENI. Trimming removed 2 bases from V and 1 base from J; junction bases left unmatched: 7. The CDR3 region is CASSPFGPSGNTGELFF. CDR3 nucleotides: TGTGCCAGCTCACCATTCGGCCCTAGCGGGAACACCGGGGAGCTGTTTTTT. The entire variable domain, with the rest obtained from reference TRBV18 and TRBJ2-2, is as follows: NAGVMQNPRHLVRRRGQEARLRCSPMKGHSHVYWYRQLPEEGLKFMVYLQKENIIDESGMPKERFSAEFPKEGPSILRIQQVVRGDSAAYFCASSPFGPSGNTGELFFGEGSRLTVL.

CDR3 coding DNA: TGTGCCAGCAGCTCCCGGACAGGGGGCGCCTACAATGAGCAGTTCTTC. Translated: CASSSRTGGAYNEQFF. This chain uses TRBV13 with TRBJ2-1; the match to TRBD1 covers 11 bases. CDR3 length: 16 residues. Germline V CDR1 and CDR2: PRHDT, FYEKMQ (reference sequence). V was pared by 4 bases and J by 2 bases, with 4 bases of the junction left unmatched.

The rearrangement joins TRBV12-3 or TRBV12-4 to TRBJ2-7; a possible D gene is TRBD1 (5 bases). Trimming stripped 3 bases from V and 1 base from J, with 7 bases between. The CDR3 extends over 13 amino acids. This CDR3 is CASSFQGSYEQYF. As DNA, the CDR3 is TGTGCCAGCAGTTTCCAGGGTTCCTACGAGCAGTACTTC.

The chain combines TRBV2 with TRBJ2-5, with 11 bases fitting TRBD2. In germline, CDR1 is SNHLY, CDR2 FYNNEI. The ends lost 6 bases at V and 5 bases at J; junction bases unmatched: 17. CDR3 length: 18 amino acids. The CDR3, as DNA: TGTGCCAGCAGCCAGGGTGCTAGCGGGAGGTCCCCCTTGGAGACCCAGTACTTC. It encodes CASSQGASGRSPLETQYF.

The chain carries TRBV6-5 and TRBJ1-4, with unresolved D. CDR1 and CDR2 (germline): MNHEY, SVGAGI. V lost 1 base and J lost 8, with 14 bases in between. The CDR3 length is 15 residues. The CDR3 DNA follows: TGTGCCAGCAGTTACTTCGCGGGAACGGGCGAAAAACTGTTTTTT. It codes for CASSYFAGTGEKLFF.

The chain carries TRBV19 and TRBJ2-1; tentatively, D is TRBD2 (5 bases). CDR1 is LNHDA, CDR2 SQIVND, per germline (reference sequence). The CDR3 has 15 amino acids. V lost 3 bases and J 5 bases, leaving 14 bases between the germline ends. The DNA of the CDR3 is TGTGCCAGTAGTATGGGAGTTAGCACCGACAATGAGCAGTTCTTC. It specifies CASSMGVSTDNEQFF.

This clone was detected a few times. The chain employs TRBV21-1 and TRBJ1-3; the table calls TRBD1, which could not be checked here. TRBV21-1 is a pseudogene locus. The CDR3 consists of 18 residues. The CDR3 spells CASSKCGTRRNCGNTIYF. In DNA form, the CDR3 reads TGTGCCAGCAGCAAATGTGGGACAAGGAGGAACTGTGGAAACACCATATATTTT.

The rearrangement uses TRBV18 and TRBJ2-7; 11 nucleotides match TRBD2. This CDR3 has 15 residues. CDR1 and CDR2 (germline): KGHSH, LQKENI. V lost 2 bases and J lost 3; bases outside the gene matches: 3. The CDR3 DNA reads as TGTGCCAGCTCACCAGGACTAGCGGGCCTCTACGAGCAGTACTTC. Translation: CASSPGLAGLYEQYF.

V gene TRBV4-1 combines with J gene TRBJ2-2; 8 bases align to TRBD1. CDR3 size: 16 residues. The germline V gene encodes CDR1 MGHRA and CDR2 YSYEKL. The V gene end was trimmed by 4 bases and the J gene end by 5 bases; junction bases not matched to a gene: 9. CDR3 sequence (DNA): TGCGCCAGCAGCCCGGGACAGGCCGTGGGGACCGGGGAGCTGTTTTTT. As protein: CASSPGQAVGTGELFF.

This clone appeared once. The rearrangement joins TRBV9 to TRBJ2-1; TRBD2 matches 13 bases. There are 15 residues in the CDR3. Germline CDR1 and CDR2: SGDLS and YYNGEE. The trim removed 3 bases at V and 9 bases at J, leaving 6 bases unmatched. CDR3 amino acids: CASSGGLAGTLEQFF. CDR3 DNA: TGTGCCAGCAGCGGGGGACTAGCGGGGACGCTTGAGCAGTTCTTC.

This clone was counted between two and nine times. The V gene is TRBV24-1, the J gene TRBJ2-2; perhaps TRBD1 as D (5 bases). Germline CDR1 KGHDR, CDR2 SFDVKD. The germline V and J ends were trimmed by 0 bases and 4 bases, with 11 bases remaining between them. The CDR3 runs 16 residues. The CDR3, as DNA: TGTGCCACCAGTGATTTGCGGACACCTTCCACCGGGGAGCTGTTTTTT. This translates into CATSDLRTPSTGELFF.

This clone was seen just once. The chain links TRBV6-5 to TRBJ1-2, with D hard to call. The germline CDR1 and CDR2 sequences are MNHEY and SVGAGI. Trimming pared 2 bases from V and 4 bases from J, leaving 11 bases between. The CDR3 sequence is 14 residues long. DNA for the CDR3: TGTGCCAGCAGTTACCGTCTCGGTAGCTATGGCTACACCTTC. It codes for CASSYRLGSYGYTF.